The rows below give T cell receptor beta chains drawn from one sample of a study of blood T cell repertoires in COVID-19. The protocol was immunoSEQ multiplex PCR, while the TCRdb copy is restricted to in-frame clones and leaves out a portion. The sample has around 280,000 clones, around nine tenths seen once. Sequencing input: peripheral blood. Source of these receptors: an older man with acute or convalescent COVID-19. Both conserved end residues are part of each CDR3. The order of the fields is J gene, V gene, D gene, clone size, CDR3 DNA, CDR3 protein. A D gene is named only where the DNA matches it firmly. Some rows have no size entry. The others give once, few or many, or a class for an expanded clone.

>TRBJ1-1|TRBV7-8|.|.
TGTGCCAGCAGCCCCGGGAACACAGCCAGGGGATATATGAACACTGAAGCTTTCTTT
CASSPGNTARGYMNTEAFF
>TRBJ1-2|TRBV12-3/TRBV12-4|.|.
TGTGCCAGCAGGGACATGGACGTGGGTGGCTACACCTTC
CASRDMDVGGYTF
>TRBJ2-1|TRBV7-2|.|.
TGTGCCAGCAGCTTCCGTCGCAGGGGTGATGAGCAGTTCTTC
CASSFRRRGDEQFF
>TRBJ1-6|TRBV11-2|TRBD1|.
TGTGCCAGCAGAGGGACAGGGTACAATTCACCCCTCCACTTT
CASRGTGYNSPLHF
>TRBJ2-2|TRBV7-9|.|few
TGTGCCAGCAGCTCCCTACAGGGTGGAGGGAACACCGGGGAGCTGTTTTTT
CASSSLQGGGNTGELFF
>TRBJ2-5|TRBV5-4|.|.
TGTGCCAGCAGCTTGGCAGGGGTCAAGGAGACCCAGTACTTC
CASSLAGVKETQYF
>TRBJ2-3|TRBV19|.|.
TGTGCCAGTAGTACAACAGGACGGAGCACAGATACGCAGTATTTT
CASSTTGRSTDTQYF
>TRBJ1-6|TRBV6-5|TRBD1|.
TGTGCCAGCAGTTACCATAGGACAGGGTGGACCCTCCACTTT
CASSYHRTGWTLHF
>TRBJ2-3|TRBV9|.|once
TGTGCCAGCAGCGTGGAGCCGATCTTTAGCACAGATACGCAGTATTTT
CASSVEPIFSTDTQYF
>TRBJ2-7|TRBV24-1|.|.
TGTGCCACCAGTGATCCGCGGGACAGCTACTCCTACGAGCAGTACTTC
CATSDPRDSYSYEQYF
>TRBJ2-3|TRBV7-2|TRBD2|.
TGTGCCAGCAGCTCGACTAGCGGGGGGGCCCGGGGAGATACGCAGTATTTT
CASSSTSGGARGDTQYF
>TRBJ1-2|TRBV7-2|TRBD1|.
TGTGCCAGCAGCTTAGTGGGGCCCGGGACAGGGCCTGGCTACACCTTC
CASSLVGPGTGPGYTF
>TRBJ1-4|TRBV11-2|.|.
TGTGCCAGCAGCTTTATGGCGGGATATGAAAAACTGTTTTTT
CASSFMAGYEKLFF
>TRBJ2-3|TRBV7-2|TRBD1|.
TGTGCCAGCAGCACCCACAGGGGTGGGGATACGCAGTATTTT
CASSTHRGGDTQYF
>TRBJ1-6|TRBV6-5|.|.
TGTGCCAGCAGTTACTTTGGGGCGGATAATTCACCCCTCCACTTT
CASSYFGADNSPLHF
>TRBJ2-4|TRBV24-1|TRBD1|.
TGTGCCACCAGTGAGGGACAGGGGGACATTCAGTACTTC
CATSEGQGDIQYF
>TRBJ2-7|TRBV14|.|.
TGTGCCAGCAGCCATGGACCGGGACAAGGAGGTGGGGAGCAGTACTTC
CASSHGPGQGGGEQYF
>TRBJ1-2|TRBV5-1|TRBD1|.
TGCGCCAGCAGCTCCGGACAGGAGGATGGCTACACCTTC
CASSSGQEDGYTF
>TRBJ1-5|TRBV5-7|TRBD1|few
TGTGCCAGCAGCCGAGCCCCGGGACAGGTGATTCAGCCCCAGCATTTT
CASSRAPGQVIQPQHF
>TRBJ2-3|TRBV7-2|TRBD2|.
TGTGCCAGCAGCTTAGATAGGACTAGCGCAGCGGATACGCAGTATTTT
CASSLDRTSAADTQYF
>TRBJ1-5|TRBV6-5|.|.
TGTGCCAGCAACCCGCCAGGCCAGCCCCAGCATTTT
CASNPPGQPQHF
>TRBJ2-3|TRBV7-6|.|.
TGTGCCAGCAGCTTAGTTGGGCGAGATACGCAGTATTTT
CASSLVGRDTQYF
>TRBJ2-7|TRBV11-3|.|.
TGTGCCAGCAGCCCCGGGACAAGAACCTACGAGCAGTACTTC
CASSPGTRTYEQYF
>TRBJ2-5|TRBV2|.|.
TGTGCCAGCAGTGAAGCAACAGGAGACCAAGAGACCCAGTACTTC
CASSEATGDQETQYF
>TRBJ1-1|TRBV5-4|.|.
TGTGCCAGCAGCTTCCAGGGTTCGAGGACTGAAGCTTTCTTT
CASSFQGSRTEAFF
>TRBJ1-5|TRBV7-8|TRBD1|.
TGTGCCAGCAGCTTCTTGGACAGGGCACAGCCCCAGCATTTT
CASSFLDRAQPQHF
>TRBJ2-5|TRBV6-2/TRBV6-3|.|few
TGTGCCAGCAGTCGTGGCGGCTTCCAAGAGACCCAGTACTTC
CASSRGGFQETQYF
>TRBJ2-5|TRBV7-2|.|.
TGTGCCAGCAGCTTCAACCCGGGACTGCTCCAAGAGACCCAGTACTTC
CASSFNPGLLQETQYF
>TRBJ2-1|TRBV7-3|.|once
TGTGCCAGCAGCTTAAATCTCGCTGGGGGCTCGTCCTACAATGAGCAGTTCTTC
CASSLNLAGGSSYNEQFF
>TRBJ2-3|TRBV5-1|TRBD2|.
TGCGCCAGCAGCTCGACTAGCCCCAGAGATACGCAGTATTTT
CASSSTSPRDTQYF
>TRBJ1-5|TRBV28|TRBD1|.
TGTGCCAGCAGTGGCCGGGACAGGGGAGATCTGAGTCAGCCCCAGCATTTT
CASSGRDRGDLSQPQHF
>TRBJ2-2|TRBV10-3|.|.
TGTGCCATCAGCTCGGGGGAGAACACCGGGGAGCTGTTTTTT
CAISSGENTGELFF
>TRBJ2-3|TRBV7-3|.|.
TGTGCCAGCAGCTCCCGGTCTGCCGATACGCAGTATTTT
CASSSRSADTQYF
>TRBJ1-5|TRBV6-2/TRBV6-3|TRBD1|once
TGTGCCAGCAGTCAAGGGGGCCGGACATCCCATTTT
CASSQGGRTSHF
>TRBJ2-7|TRBV9|.|once
TGTGCCAGCAGCGTAGGGCAGGGCATATCCTACGAGCAGTACTTC
CASSVGQGISYEQYF
>TRBJ2-2|TRBV7-3|.|few
TGTGCCAGCAGCGTAGGAGTAAACACCGGGGAGCTGTTTTTT
CASSVGVNTGELFF
>TRBJ2-2|TRBV5-1|TRBD2|few
TGCGCCAGCAGCTTGGTGACTAGCGGCACCGGGGAGCTGTTTTTT
CASSLVTSGTGELFF
>TRBJ2-5|TRBV10-3|TRBD1|.
TGTGCCATCAGGGCCGGAAAGCGGACCCCGGGACAGGAAGAGACCCAGTACTTC
CAIRAGKRTPGQEETQYF
>TRBJ2-7|TRBV7-2|.|.
TGTGCCAGCAGCCGCAGGGGGGTACTCGAGCAGTACTTC
CASSRRGVLEQYF